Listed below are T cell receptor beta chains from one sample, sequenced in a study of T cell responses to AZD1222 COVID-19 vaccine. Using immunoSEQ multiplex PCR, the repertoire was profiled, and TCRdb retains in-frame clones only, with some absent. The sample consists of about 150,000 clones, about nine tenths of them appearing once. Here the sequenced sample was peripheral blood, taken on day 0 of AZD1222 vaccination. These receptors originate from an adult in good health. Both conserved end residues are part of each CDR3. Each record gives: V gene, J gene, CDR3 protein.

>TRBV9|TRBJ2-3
CASSGGADTQYF
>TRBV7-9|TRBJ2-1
CASSLPWERAHYNEQFF
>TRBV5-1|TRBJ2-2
CASSLTRGQGGHGELFF
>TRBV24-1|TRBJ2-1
CATSRGAGGSYNEQFF
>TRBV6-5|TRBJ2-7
CASSYSRDGSYEQYF
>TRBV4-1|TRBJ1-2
CASSQDFRQGTYGYTF
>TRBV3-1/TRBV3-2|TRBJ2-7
CASSQGPYEQYF
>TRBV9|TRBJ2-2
CASSRGTSGRPGELFF
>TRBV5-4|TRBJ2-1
CASSLGGLANEQFF
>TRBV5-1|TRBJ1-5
CASSVEGNQPQHF
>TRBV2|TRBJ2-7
CASSYQGRQYF
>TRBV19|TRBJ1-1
CASSTDRGSTEAFF
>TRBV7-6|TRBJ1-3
CASSRTGGGGNTIYF
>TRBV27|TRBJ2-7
CASSLGTNYEQYF
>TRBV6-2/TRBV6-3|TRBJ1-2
CASSYSWGYTF
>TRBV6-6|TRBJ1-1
CASSIKGSGVSEAFF
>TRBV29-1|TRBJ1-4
CSVVTTSNEKLFF
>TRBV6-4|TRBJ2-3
CASSETSGKDTQYF
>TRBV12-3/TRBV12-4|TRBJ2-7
CASSFDIPYEQYF
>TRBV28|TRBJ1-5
CASSVTGGGQPQHF
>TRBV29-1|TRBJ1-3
CSVVAVGNTIYF
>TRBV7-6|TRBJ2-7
CASSLDPGTRSHEQYF
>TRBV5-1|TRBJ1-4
CASSARTGGAVEKLFF
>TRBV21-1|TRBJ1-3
CASFNGQGTYSGNTIYF
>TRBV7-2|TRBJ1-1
CASSRDSNTEAFF
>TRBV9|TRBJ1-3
CASSVGQAFSGNTIYF
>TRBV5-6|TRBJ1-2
CASSAPDNYGYTF
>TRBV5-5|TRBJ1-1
CASSLGLGPVSQAFF
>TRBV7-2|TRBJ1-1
CASSSNRVVLNTEAFF
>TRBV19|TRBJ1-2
CASTLEGAQVYGYTF
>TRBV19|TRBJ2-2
CASSILFFTGELFF
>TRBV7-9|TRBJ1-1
CASSFTNTEAFF
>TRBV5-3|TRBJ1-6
CARSLALKGLQSPLHF
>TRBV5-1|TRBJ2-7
CASSRSGDGYEQYF
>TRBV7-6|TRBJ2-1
CASSLAIGQRDYNEQFF
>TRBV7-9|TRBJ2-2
CASSPNRHYTGELFF
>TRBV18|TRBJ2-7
CASSPGLAGDHEQYF
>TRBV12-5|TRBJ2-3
CASGWSTDTQYF
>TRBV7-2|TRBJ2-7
CASRVPGQGPPMYEQYF
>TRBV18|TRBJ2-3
CASSPRPSTDTQYF
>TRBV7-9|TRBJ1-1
CASSLVGGPAEAFF
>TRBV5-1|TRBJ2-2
CATQLNTGELFF
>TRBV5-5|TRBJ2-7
CASGSPLGEQYF
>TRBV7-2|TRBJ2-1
CASSLGGYSYNEQFF
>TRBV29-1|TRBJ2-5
CSVEENYLLYQETQYF
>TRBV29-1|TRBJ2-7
CSVRVQAGNYEQYF